This T cell receptor beta chain was recorded in a study of T cell clonality in common variable immunodeficiency. Study-level points and caveats: Compared with controls, CVID subjects had fewer shared TCRbeta clones. Compared with healthy controls, CVID subjects showed increased TCRbeta clonality, mostly in about a third.

This clone was detected ten times or more. Its specificity is unknown. The CDR3 end is not reached by the read, which stops 3 residues before it; the germline J gene fills it in. CVID and control samples used equivalent genomic DNA input. TCRdb keeps only in-frame clones here, not all; method: immunoSEQ multiplex PCR. The data show about 64,000 clones, none appearing only once, with roughly 1.6% held by the ten largest. With V trimmed by 5 bases and J by 0 bases, 9 bases remained unmatched. This CDR3 has 17 amino acids. Germline CDR1 PRHDT, CDR2 FYEKMQ (reference sequence). The gene calls are TRBV13 and TRBJ2-2, with 7 bases identical to TRBD2. The sequence came from a person aged 18 to 75 in good health. Sequencing was done on a sample of peripheral blood mononuclear cells. CDR3 in amino acids: CASSPGEGLANTGELFF. CDR3 DNA (partial): TGTGCCAGCAGCCCCGGGGAGGGTCTCGCGAACACCGGGGAG.